The following is a T cell receptor beta chain sequence with its context. What it binds is not known. TCRdb itself ran the RT-PCR reads through MiXCR, one entry per CDR3 protein. The repertoire holds about 650,000 distinct CDR3 sequences, about 14% seen once, with less than 9% in the top ten. V lost 0 bases to trimming and J lost 0 bases, with 7 bases between them. The CDR3 loop spans 16 amino acids. The germline CDR1 and CDR2 sequences are SGHRS and YFSETQ. The data belong to a study of response to subunit inactivated influenza vaccine. Notes on the study in general: The authors suggested that few new T cells are recruited per seasonal influenza vaccination.

The chain combines TRBV5-1 with TRBJ1-6; no definite D call. The sample in question was PBMCs from blood, obtained less than 15 days before vaccination. This receptor was identified in a man aged 50 or older who received an inactivated influenza vaccine. CDR3 DNA: TGCGCCAGCAGCTTGGGAAGTACCTCCTATAATTCACCCCTCCACTTT. It yields the protein CASSLGSTSYNSPLHF.